The 6 T cell receptor beta chains below were found in one sample sequenced in a study of persistence of HIV-infected CD4 T cells. Their target antigens are unknown. The libraries were made with immunoSEQ version 4 in survey mode. The repertoire was sequenced with immunoSEQ multiplex PCR; TCRdb's copy has only in-frame clones and lacks some. There are tens of thousands of clones in the sample; around 82% occur only once, and approximately 20% lies in the top ten. Overlapping HIV-1 Gag 15-mer peptides at 0.95 to 1 ug per peptide per mL were used. Memory cells lacking CD40L and CD69 with high CD45RO were sorted. Sequencing was performed on CD4+ T cells sorted from PBMCs after roughly 18-hour stimulation, taken from a patient who received antiretroviral therapy. Source of these receptors: an adult woman with HIV who was CMV-seropositive.

As concerns this clone: Other nucleotide sequences in the sample specify the same CDR3. CDR3 DNA: TGTGCCAGTAATACGGGAGGGGGTCGGACCGGGGAGCTGTTTTTT. Protein: CASNTGGGRTGELFF. The V gene is TRBV19, the J gene TRBJ2-2; the match to TRBD2 covers 8 bases. This CDR3 has 15 amino acids. The V gene's germline CDR1 is LNHDA and CDR2 SQIVND (reference sequence). V lost 7 bases, J lost 5 bases, and 9 bases stayed unmatched. Drawing the rest from reference TRBV19 and TRBJ2-2, the complete variable domain is DGGITQSPKYLFRKEGQNVTLSCEQNLNHDAMYWYRQDPGQGLRLIYYSQIVNDFQKGDIAEGYSVSREKKESFPLTVTSAQKNPTAFYLCASNTGGGRTGELFFGEGSRLTVL.

This clone was seen only a few times. In nucleotides, the CDR3 is TGCGCCAGCAGCTTGGCCACGGCGTCCACAGATACGCAGTATTTT. Translation gives CASSLATASTDTQYF. The chain joins TRBV5-1 to TRBJ2-3; D uncertain. CDR1 is SGHRS, CDR2 YFSETQ, per germline. This CDR3 contains 15 residues. Trimming shortened V by 0 bases and J by 2 bases, and 10 bases separated the two germline ends.

V is TRBV3-1 (or the pseudogene TRBV3-2) and J is TRBJ1-1; 10 bases fit TRBD1. CDR1 LGHDT and CDR2 YNNKEL come from the germline V gene (reference sequence). V trimming: 3 bases; J trimming: 5 bases; junction bases outside the gene matches: 3. CDR3 length: 14 amino acids. CDR3 coding DNA: TGTGCCAGCAGCCAGACAGGGGGCGTTACTGAAGCTTTCTTT. It yields the protein CASSQTGGVTEAFF.

This clone has a single count. The rearrangement uses TRBV5-1 and TRBJ2-2, with 9 bases identical to TRBD2. In germline, CDR1 is SGHRS, CDR2 YFSETQ. This CDR3 spans 16 amino acids. After removal of 2 bases from V and 1 base from J, the junction contained 3 bases not matched to a gene. The CDR3 DNA sequence: TGCGCCAGCAGCTTTCTTAGCGGGAGGAACACCGGGGAGCTGTTTTTT. As protein: CASSFLSGRNTGELFF.

The DNA for the CDR3 is TGTGCCAGCAATCCTAGCGGGGGGAGCGAAAAACTGTTTTTT. Its protein is CASNPSGGSEKLFF. The chain joins TRBV25-1 to TRBJ1-4; maybe TRBD1 (5 bases). This CDR3 is 14 amino acids long. CDR1 is MGHDK, CDR2 SYGVNS, per germline. V lost 7 bases and J 8 bases, leaving 17 bases between the germline ends.

This chain connects TRBV5-1 to TRBJ1-3, with D tentatively TRBD1 (6 bases). The length of the CDR3 is 15 residues. Per germline, CDR1 SGHRS and CDR2 YFSETQ. Between the trimmed V and J ends, which lost 2 bases and 2 bases, there was a span of 11 bases. CDR3 loop: CASSLQGVAGNTIYF. The CDR3 bases are TGCGCCAGCAGCTTACAGGGTGTCGCTGGAAACACCATATATTTT.